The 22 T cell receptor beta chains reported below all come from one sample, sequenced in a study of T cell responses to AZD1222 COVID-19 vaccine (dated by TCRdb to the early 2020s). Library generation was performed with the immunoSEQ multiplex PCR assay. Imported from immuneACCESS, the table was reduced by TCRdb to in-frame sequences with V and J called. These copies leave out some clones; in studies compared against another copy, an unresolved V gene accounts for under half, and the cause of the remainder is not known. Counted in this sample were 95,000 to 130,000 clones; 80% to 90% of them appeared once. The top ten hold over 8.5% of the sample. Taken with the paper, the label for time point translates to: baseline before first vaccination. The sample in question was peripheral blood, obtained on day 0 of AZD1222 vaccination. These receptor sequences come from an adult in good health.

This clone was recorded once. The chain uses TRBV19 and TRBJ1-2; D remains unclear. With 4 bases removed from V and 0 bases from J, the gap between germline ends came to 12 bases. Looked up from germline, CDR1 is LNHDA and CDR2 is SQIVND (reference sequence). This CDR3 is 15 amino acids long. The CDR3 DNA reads TGTGCCAGTAGTAGGGCCCGGCAACCTAACTATGGCTACACCTTC. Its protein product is CASSRARQPNYGYTF.

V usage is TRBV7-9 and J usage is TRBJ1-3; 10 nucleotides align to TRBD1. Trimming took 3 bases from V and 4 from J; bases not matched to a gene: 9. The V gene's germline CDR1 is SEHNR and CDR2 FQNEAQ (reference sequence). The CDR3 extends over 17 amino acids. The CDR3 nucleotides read TGTGCCAGCAGCTTGGATAGGACAGGGGGGAGAGGAAACACCATATATTTT. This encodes CASSLDRTGGRGNTIYF.

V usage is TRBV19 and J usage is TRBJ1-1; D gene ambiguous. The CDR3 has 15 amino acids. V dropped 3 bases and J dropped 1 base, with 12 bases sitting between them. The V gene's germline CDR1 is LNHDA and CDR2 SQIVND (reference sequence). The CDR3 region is CASSMFGGQNTEAFF. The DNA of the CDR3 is TGTGCCAGTAGTATGTTTGGAGGGCAGAACACTGAAGCTTTCTTT.

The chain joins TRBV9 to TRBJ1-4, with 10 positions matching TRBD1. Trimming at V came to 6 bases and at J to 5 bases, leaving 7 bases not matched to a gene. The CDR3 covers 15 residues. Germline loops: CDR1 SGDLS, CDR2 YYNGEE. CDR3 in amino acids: CASTRTGGRNEKLFF. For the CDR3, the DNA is TGTGCCAGCACCCGGACAGGGGGTCGAAATGAAAAACTGTTTTTT.

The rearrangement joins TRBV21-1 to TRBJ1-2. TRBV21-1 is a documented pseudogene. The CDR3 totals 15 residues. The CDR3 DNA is TGTGCCAGCAGCAAAAGCAACCGACCATGTTGGGGCTACACCTTC. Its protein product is CASSKSNRPCWGYTF.

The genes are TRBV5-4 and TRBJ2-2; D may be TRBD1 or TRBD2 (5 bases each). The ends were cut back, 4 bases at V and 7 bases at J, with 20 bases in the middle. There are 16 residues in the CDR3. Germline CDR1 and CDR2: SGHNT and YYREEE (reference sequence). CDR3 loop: CASSPEGGGGSGELFF. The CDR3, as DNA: TGTGCCAGCAGCCCGGAAGGAGGTGGGGGTAGCGGGGAGCTGTTTTTT.

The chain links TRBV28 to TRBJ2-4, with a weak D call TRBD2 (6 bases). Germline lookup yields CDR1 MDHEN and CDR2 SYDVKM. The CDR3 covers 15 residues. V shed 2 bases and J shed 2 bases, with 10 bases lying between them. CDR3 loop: CASSLERTTKNIQYF. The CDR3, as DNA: TGTGCCAGCAGTTTAGAAAGGACTACCAAAAACATTCAGTACTTC.

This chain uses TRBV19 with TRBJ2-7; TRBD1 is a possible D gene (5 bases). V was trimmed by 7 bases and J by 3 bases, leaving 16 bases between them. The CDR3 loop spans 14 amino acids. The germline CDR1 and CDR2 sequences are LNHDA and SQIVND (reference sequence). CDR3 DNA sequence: TGTGCCAGTAAAGAAAGGACCGGACACTACGAGCAGTACTTC. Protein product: CASKERTGHYEQYF.

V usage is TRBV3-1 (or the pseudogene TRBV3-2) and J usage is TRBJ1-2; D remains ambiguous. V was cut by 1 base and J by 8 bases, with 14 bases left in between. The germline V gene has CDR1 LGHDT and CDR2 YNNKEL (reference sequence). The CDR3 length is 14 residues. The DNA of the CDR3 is TGTGCCAGCAGCCAAGTCCCGGTTGGGGTCGGCTACACCTTC. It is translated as CASSQVPVGVGYTF.

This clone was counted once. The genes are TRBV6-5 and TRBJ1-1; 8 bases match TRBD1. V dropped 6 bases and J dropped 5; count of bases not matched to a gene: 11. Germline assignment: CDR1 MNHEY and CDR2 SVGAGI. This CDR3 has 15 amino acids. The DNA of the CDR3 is TGTGCCAGCAGCAACTCAGGGGGCTCGGGTACTGAAGCTTTCTTT. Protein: CASSNSGGSGTEAFF.

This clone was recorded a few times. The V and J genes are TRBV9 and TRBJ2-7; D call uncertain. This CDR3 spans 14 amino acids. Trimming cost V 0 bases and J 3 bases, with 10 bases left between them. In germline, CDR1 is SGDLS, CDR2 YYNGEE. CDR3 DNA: TGTGCCAGCAGCGTAGGGGATGGGGACTACGAGCAGTACTTC. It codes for CASSVGDGDYEQYF. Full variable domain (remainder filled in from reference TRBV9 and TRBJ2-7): DSGVTQTPKHLITATGQRVTLRCSPRSGDLSVYWYQQSLDQGLQFLIQYYNGEERAKGNILERFSAQQFPDLHSELNLSSLELGDSALYFCASSVGDGDYEQYFGPGTRLTVT.

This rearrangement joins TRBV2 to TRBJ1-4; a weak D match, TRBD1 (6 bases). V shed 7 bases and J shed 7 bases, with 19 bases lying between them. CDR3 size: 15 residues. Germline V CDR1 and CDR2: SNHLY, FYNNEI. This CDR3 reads CASNLSGARGEKLFF. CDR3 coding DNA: TGTGCCAGCAACCTTTCAGGGGCCCGTGGTGAAAAACTGTTTTTT.

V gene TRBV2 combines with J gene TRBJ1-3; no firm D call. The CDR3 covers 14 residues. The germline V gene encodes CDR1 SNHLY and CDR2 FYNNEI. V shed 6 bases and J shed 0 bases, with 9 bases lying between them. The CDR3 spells CASSGMISGNTIYF. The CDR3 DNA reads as TGTGCCAGCAGCGGTATGATCTCTGGAAACACCATATATTTT.

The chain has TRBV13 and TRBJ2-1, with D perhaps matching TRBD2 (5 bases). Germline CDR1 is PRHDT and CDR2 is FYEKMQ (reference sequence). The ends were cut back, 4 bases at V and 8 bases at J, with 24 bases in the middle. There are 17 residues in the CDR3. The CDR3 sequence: CASSSRRFGGSSDEQFF. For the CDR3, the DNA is TGTGCCAGCAGCTCACGCCGATTTGGCGGGTCTTCTGATGAGCAGTTCTTC. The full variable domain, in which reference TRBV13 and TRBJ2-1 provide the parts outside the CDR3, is AAGVIQSPRHLIKEKRETATLKCYPIPRHDTVYWYQQGPGQDPQFLISFYEKMQSDKGSIPDRFSAQQFSDYHSELNMSSLELGDSALYFCASSSRRFGGSSDEQFFGPGTRLTVL.

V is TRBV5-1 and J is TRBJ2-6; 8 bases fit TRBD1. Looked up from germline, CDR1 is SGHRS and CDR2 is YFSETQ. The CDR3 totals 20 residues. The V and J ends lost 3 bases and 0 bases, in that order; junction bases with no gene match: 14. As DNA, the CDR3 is TGCGCCAGCAGCTCCGACATCTTCGGGACAGGCACCTCTGGGGCCAACGTCCTGACTTTC. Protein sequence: CASSSDIFGTGTSGANVLTF. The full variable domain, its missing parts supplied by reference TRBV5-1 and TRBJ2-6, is KAGVTQTPRYLIKTRGQQVTLSCSPISGHRSVSWYQQTPGQGLQFLFEYFSETQRNKGNFPGRFSGRQFSNSRSEMNVSTLELGDSALYLCASSSDIFGTGTSGANVLTFGAGSRLTVL.

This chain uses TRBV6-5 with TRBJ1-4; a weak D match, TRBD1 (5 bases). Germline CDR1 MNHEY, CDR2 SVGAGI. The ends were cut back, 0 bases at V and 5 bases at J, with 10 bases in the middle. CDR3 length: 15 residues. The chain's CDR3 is CASSYSGAGNEKLFF. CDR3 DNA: TGTGCCAGCAGTTACTCGGGTGCAGGGAATGAAAAACTGTTTTTT.

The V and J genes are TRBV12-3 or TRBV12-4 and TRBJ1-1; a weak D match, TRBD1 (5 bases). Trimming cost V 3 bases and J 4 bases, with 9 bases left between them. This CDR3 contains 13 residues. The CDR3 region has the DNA TGTGCCAGCAGTTTTGAGGGGATCACTGAAGCTTTCTTT. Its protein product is CASSFEGITEAFF.

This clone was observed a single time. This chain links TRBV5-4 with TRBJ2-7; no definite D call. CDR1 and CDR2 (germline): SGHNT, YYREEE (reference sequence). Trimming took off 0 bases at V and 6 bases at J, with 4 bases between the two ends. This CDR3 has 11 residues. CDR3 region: CASSLVGEQYF. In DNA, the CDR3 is TGTGCCAGCAGCTTGGTAGGCGAGCAGTACTTC. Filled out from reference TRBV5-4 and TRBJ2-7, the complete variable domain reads ETGVTQSPTHLIKTRGQQVTLRCSSQSGHNTVSWYQQALGQGPQFIFQYYREEENGRGNFPPRFSGLQFPNYSSELNVNALELDDSALYLCASSLVGEQYFGPGTRLTVT.

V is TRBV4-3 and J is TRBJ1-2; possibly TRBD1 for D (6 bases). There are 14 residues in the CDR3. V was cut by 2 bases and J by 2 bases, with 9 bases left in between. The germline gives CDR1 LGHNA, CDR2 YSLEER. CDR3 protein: CASSQRGANYGYTF. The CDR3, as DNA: TGCGCCAGCAGCCAACGGGGGGCGAACTATGGCTACACCTTC.

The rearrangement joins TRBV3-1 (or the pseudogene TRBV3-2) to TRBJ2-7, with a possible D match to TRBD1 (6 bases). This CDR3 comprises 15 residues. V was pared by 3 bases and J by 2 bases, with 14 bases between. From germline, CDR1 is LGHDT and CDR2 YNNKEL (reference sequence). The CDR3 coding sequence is TGTGCCAGCAGCCACCGGACAGAGCACCCCTACGAGCAGTACTTC. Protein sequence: CASSHRTEHPYEQYF.

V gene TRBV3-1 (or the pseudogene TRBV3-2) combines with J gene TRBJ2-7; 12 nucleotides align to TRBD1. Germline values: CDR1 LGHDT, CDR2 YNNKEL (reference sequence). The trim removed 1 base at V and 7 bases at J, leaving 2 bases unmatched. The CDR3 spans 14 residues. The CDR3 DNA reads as TGTGCCAGCAGCCAAGGGGACAGGGGGCCGGAGCAGTACTTC. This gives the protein CASSQGDRGPEQYF.

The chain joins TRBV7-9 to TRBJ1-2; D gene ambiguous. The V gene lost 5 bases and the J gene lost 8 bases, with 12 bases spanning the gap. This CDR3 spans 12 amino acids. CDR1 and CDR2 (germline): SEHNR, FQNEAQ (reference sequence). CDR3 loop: CASSPNREGYTF. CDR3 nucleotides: TGTGCCAGCAGCCCAAATCGGGAGGGCTACACCTTC.